This T cell receptor beta chain is drawn from a study of blood T cell repertoires in COVID-19. Assay: immunoSEQ multiplex PCR; the TCRdb copy retains only in-frame clones and omits some. The table shows approximately 93,000 clones, with 88% occurring only once. Looked up from germline, CDR1 is MNHEY and CDR2 is SVGEGT. This CDR3 contains 16 residues. The V segment lost 6 bases and the J segment 2 bases; nucleotides outside the gene matches: 7. The V gene is TRBV6-2 or TRBV6-3, the J gene TRBJ2-1, with 10 bases fitting TRBD1. The clonotype originates from a man aged 55-75 years with acute or convalescent COVID-19. Specimen: peripheral blood. In DNA form, the CDR3 reads TGTGCCAGCAGCTGGGGGACAGGGGCAACCTACAATGAGCAGTTCTTC. Amino acids: CASSWGTGATYNEQFF.